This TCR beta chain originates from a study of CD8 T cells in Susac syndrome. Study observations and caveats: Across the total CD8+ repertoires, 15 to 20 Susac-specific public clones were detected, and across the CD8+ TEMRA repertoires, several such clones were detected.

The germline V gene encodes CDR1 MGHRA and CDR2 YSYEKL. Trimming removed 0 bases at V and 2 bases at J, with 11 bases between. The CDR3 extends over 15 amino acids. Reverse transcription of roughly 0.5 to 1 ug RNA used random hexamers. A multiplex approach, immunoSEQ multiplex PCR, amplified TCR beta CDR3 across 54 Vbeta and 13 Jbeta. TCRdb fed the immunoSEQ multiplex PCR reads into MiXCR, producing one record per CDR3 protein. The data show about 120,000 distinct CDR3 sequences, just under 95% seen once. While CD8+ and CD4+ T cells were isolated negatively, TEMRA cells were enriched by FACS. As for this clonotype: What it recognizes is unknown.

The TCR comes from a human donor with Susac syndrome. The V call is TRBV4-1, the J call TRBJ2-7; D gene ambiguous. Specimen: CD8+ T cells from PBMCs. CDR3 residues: CASSQDLEETYEQYF. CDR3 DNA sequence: TGCGCCAGCAGCCAAGATTTGGAAGAGACCTACGAGCAGTACTTC.